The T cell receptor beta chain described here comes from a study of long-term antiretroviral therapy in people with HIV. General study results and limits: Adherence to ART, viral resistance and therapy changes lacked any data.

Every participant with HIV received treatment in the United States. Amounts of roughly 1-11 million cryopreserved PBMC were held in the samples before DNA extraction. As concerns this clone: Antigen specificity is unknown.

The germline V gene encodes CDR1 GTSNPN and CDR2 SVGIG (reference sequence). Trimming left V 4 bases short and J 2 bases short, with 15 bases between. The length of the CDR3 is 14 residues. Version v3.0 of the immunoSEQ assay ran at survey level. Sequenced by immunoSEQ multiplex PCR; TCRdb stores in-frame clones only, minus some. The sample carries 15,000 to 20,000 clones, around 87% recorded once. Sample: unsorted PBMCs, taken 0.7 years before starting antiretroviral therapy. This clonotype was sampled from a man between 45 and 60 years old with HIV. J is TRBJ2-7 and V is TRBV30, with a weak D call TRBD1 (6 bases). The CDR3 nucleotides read TGTGCCTGGAAGCAGGGACACGCTGCCTACGAGCAGTACTTC. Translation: CAWKQGHAAYEQYF.